This T cell receptor beta chain came from a study of blood T cell repertoires in COVID-19 (dated by TCRdb to the early 2020s). As for the study more broadly: Collaborator samples came from the United States, Italy and Spain and covered acute and convalescent phases of COVID-19. The prospective study material was composed of cDNA or gDNA derived from T cells, B-cell-depleted T cells, or PBMCs. The dataset comprised deeply sampled blood TCRbeta repertoires from subjects exposed to, actively infected with, or recovered from COVID-19. A freely available public database, intended as a resource for researchers studying the immune response to SARS-CoV-2, is where the repertoires were released. Samples were obtained from the ongoing ImmuneRACE study (first 160 participants) and from over 1,000 subjects provided by 6 global collaborators. The sample metadata nearly always contained a de-identified subject ID, COVID-19 status, age in years and sex. Where HLA class I and class II types were available, the types were taken from metadata supplied by the sample provider, not from assay-based typing. Results and caveats for the whole study, not just this receptor: How much clinical and demographic metadata was included differed by source and by participant, and the metadata was provided uncurated.

Each collaborating institution followed its own protocols to collect whole blood in K2EDTA tubes. For TCRbeta analysis, collaborator samples were shipped as frozen whole blood, as isolated PBMCs, or as DNA extracted from either sample type. TCRbeta CDR3 regions were amplified from genomic DNA using the immunoSEQ Assay, a bias-controlled multiplex PCR. As for the authors' bioinformatics: Within the assay, amplification of reference gene primers was used to estimate how many nucleated cells each sample contained. To quantify the absolute abundance of each unique TCRbeta CDR3 rearrangement, sequence reads were collapsed and filtered. For each sample, productive Simpson clonality was calculated by taking the square root of Simpson's diversity index across productive rearrangements. Held by TCRdb, this immuneACCESS table contains in-frame sequences only and omits some clones. Under half of the omission traces to an unresolved V gene where checked; the cause of the rest is unknown. That table gives V, J and clone size, and the DNA gave D and trimming. This sample holds some 310,000 clones; about nine tenths were observed only once. In total, the top ten clones hold 1% of the sample.

For this clone: What antigen it recognizes has not been identified. One end of the junction varies from germline; a read error may be responsible.

Counted from cysteine to phenylalanine, this CDR3 has 15 amino acids. Kept here is only the CDR3 DNA, which spans 45 bases and is read in frame from base 1. CDR1 SGHTA and CDR2 FQGNSA are derived from the germline V gene. Sequenced material: peripheral blood. The receptor was isolated from a man aged 50-59 years with active or convalescent COVID-19. The chain is assembled from TRBV7-2 and TRBJ1-2; 12 bases in between match TRBD1. This receptor has the CDR3 CASSQNIGTGGPSLF. The nucleotides read TGTGCCAGCAGCCAAAATATCGGGACAGGGGGCCCAAGCCTCTTC.